The source of this TCR beta chain is a study of Ad26.COV2.S vaccination and SARS-CoV-2 variants. Germline CDR1 reads SGHRS; CDR2 reads YFSETQ. This CDR3 region has 15 residues. V lost 0 bases and J lost 6, with 14 bases in between. Here immunoSEQ multiplex PCR was the method, and the copy in TCRdb shows in-frame clones only, minus some. The sample carries hundreds of thousands of clones, 89% recorded once. The treatment denotes: 19 received Ad26.COV2.S at low or high dose, single or two shots; five or six received placebo; per-sample allocation not given. Day 63 after the first injection of vaccine or placebo was the sampling time.

The chain combines TRBV5-1 with TRBJ2-3, with D maybe TRBD1 (5 bases). The sequence derives from a person between 18 and 65 years old who received the Ad26.COV2.S COVID-19 vaccine or a placebo. The sample in question was peripheral blood, obtained in a trial of Ad26.COV2.S vaccine versus placebo. CDR3 bases: TGCGCCAGCAGCTTGGCCCGGACAATTGGGGATACGCAGTATTTT. Translating gives CASSLARTIGDTQYF. The whole variable domain, filled in from reference TRBV5-1 and TRBJ2-3, reads KAGVTQTPRYLIKTRGQQVTLSCSPISGHRSVSWYQQTPGQGLQFLFEYFSETQRNKGNFPGRFSGRQFSNSRSEMNVSTLELGDSALYLCASSLARTIGDTQYFGPGTRLTVL.